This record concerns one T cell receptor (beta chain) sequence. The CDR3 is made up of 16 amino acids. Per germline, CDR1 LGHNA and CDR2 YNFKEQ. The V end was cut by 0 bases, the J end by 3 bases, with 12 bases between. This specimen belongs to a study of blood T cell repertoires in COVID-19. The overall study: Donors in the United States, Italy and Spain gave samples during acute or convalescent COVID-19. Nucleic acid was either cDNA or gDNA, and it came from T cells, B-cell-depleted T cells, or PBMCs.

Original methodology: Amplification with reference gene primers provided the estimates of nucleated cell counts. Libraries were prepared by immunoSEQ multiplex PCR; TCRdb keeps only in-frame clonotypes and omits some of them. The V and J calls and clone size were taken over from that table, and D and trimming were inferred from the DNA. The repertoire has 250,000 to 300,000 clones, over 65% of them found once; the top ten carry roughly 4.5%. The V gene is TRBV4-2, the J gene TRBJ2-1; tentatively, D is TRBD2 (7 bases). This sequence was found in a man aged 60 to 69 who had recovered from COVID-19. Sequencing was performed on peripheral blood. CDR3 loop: CASSQDGGASYNEQFF. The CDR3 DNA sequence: TGTGCCAGCAGCCAAGATGGGGGGGCTAGCTACAATGAGCAGTTCTTC.